One and the same sample provided the 21 T cell receptor beta chains below, sequenced in a study of OX40 agonist ivuxolimab in advanced cancers. Libraries were built with the immunoSEQ multiplex PCR assay. Here the immuneACCESS table is served through TCRdb, limited to in-frame sequences with V and J called. Missing clones are a known gap in these copies; in checked studies unresolved V genes cover under half, and the rest lacks a known reason. The sample contains fewer than 70,000 clones, 84% of them found a single time. The top ten hold around 1.6% of the sample. The starting material was CD4+ or CD8+ T cells sorted from blood, obtained in a trial of the OX40 agonist ivuxolimab. The receptors derive from an adult with an advanced solid tumor such as melanoma, head and neck, liver or kidney cancer.

This clone was counted between two and nine times. V gene TRBV2 combines with J gene TRBJ1-2; 7 bases map to TRBD1. Per germline, CDR1 SNHLY and CDR2 FYNNEI. With V trimmed by 2 bases and J by 2 bases, 2 bases remained unmatched. The CDR3 has 14 amino acids. CDR3 nucleotide sequence: TGTGCCAGCAGTGAAACACAGGGGAACTATGGCTACACCTTC. Translation: CASSETQGNYGYTF.

The chain combines TRBV6-1 with TRBJ1-5, with a possible D match to TRBD1 (5 bases). This CDR3 is 17 amino acids long. Germline CDR1 MNHNS, CDR2 SASEGT. V lost 3 bases, J lost 1 base, and 16 bases lay in between. The CDR3 here is CASSEARTSSSNQPQHF. DNA for the CDR3: TGTGCCAGCAGTGAGGCCAGGACATCCTCGAGCAATCAGCCCCAGCATTTT.

The rearrangement uses TRBV7-9 and TRBJ1-4, with TRBD1 identical over 7 bases. Per germline, CDR1 SEHNR and CDR2 FQNEAQ (reference sequence). J was trimmed by 8 bases and V by 3 bases; bases with no gene match: 3. The CDR3 is 13 residues long. The CDR3 sequence is CASSFRGGEKLFF. As DNA, the CDR3 is TGTGCCAGCAGCTTCAGGGGGGGCGAAAAACTGTTTTTT.

V gene TRBV7-2 combines with J gene TRBJ1-3, with TRBD1 identical over 8 bases. V lost 4 bases, J lost 7 bases, and 6 bases stayed unmatched. CDR3 size: 14 residues. Per the germline V gene, CDR1 is SGHTA and CDR2 is FQGNSA. In DNA form, the CDR3 reads TGTGCCAGCAGCTCCGGACAGGGAGCCAACACCATATATTTT. Translating gives CASSSGQGANTIYF.

V is TRBV6-5 and J is TRBJ2-7; TRBD2 matches 8 bases. The V gene end was trimmed by 3 bases and the J gene end by 4 bases; junction bases not matched to a gene: 11. This CDR3 region has 16 residues. Germline V gives CDR1 MNHEY, CDR2 SVGAGI. Here the CDR3 DNA reads TGTGCCAGCAGTTATTCCTGGCTAGCGGGCCTTTACGAGCAGTACTTC. It specifies CASSYSWLAGLYEQYF.

This clone has just a few counts. The chain joins TRBV19 to TRBJ2-5; D unclear. The CDR3 spans 14 residues. Germline V gene sequence: CDR1 LNHDA, CDR2 SQIVND (reference sequence). V lost 5 bases to trimming and J lost 5 bases, with 15 bases between them. The CDR3 bases are TGTGCCAGTAGTGGGTCGGGTGAAGGGGAGACCCAGTACTTC. Amino acids: CASSGSGEGETQYF.

The gene calls are TRBV11-2 and TRBJ2-2; no clear D. The CDR3 runs 13 residues. Germline lookup yields CDR1 SGHAT and CDR2 FQNNGV. Trimming left V 1 base short and J 5 bases short, with 5 bases between. As DNA, the CDR3 is TGTGCCAGCAGCTTAGGTGGAACCGGGGAGCTGTTTTTT. This encodes CASSLGGTGELFF.

The chain has TRBV5-4 and TRBJ2-7, with 11 nucleotides matching TRBD2. The CDR3 has 16 amino acids. CDR1 is SGHNT, CDR2 YYREEE, per germline (reference sequence). The ends lost 3 bases at V and 4 bases at J; junction bases unmatched: 9. CDR3 DNA sequence: TGTGCCAGCAGCTCCAGGGCTAGCGGGAGGTTATACGAGCAGTACTTC. Its protein product is CASSSRASGRLYEQYF.

This clone was seen only a few times. The chain combines TRBV5-1 with TRBJ2-3; tentatively, D is TRBD2 (6 bases). CDR1 SGHRS and CDR2 YFSETQ come from the germline V gene. Trimming took 5 bases from V and 6 from J, leaving 22 bases between them. The CDR3 is made up of 16 amino acids. In DNA form, the CDR3 reads TGCGCCAGCAGTTATGCTTGGGGCGGGACTGGTGATACGCAGTATTTT. Translating it yields CASSYAWGGTGDTQYF.

V usage is TRBV5-4 and J usage is TRBJ2-2, with 8 bases aligning to TRBD2. V trimming: 3 bases; J trimming: 5 bases; junction bases outside the gene matches: 6. Per the germline V gene, CDR1 is SGHNT and CDR2 is YYREEE (reference sequence). This CDR3 spans 15 amino acids. The CDR3 DNA sequence: TGTGCCAGCAGCTCGGTGGCGGGAGGAACCGGGGAGCTGTTTTTT. Translation: CASSSVAGGTGELFF.

This clone was counted many times. This sequence joins TRBV4-3 and TRBJ2-7; D is ambiguous. V was shortened by 0 bases and J by 8 bases, with 17 bases between the two germline ends. CDR1 is LGHNA, CDR2 YSLEER, per germline. The CDR3 sequence is 15 residues long. CDR3 coding DNA: TGCGCCAGCAGCCAAGATTGGGGAAGGCAATCTCAGCAGTACTTC. Protein: CASSQDWGRQSQQYF.

This sequence joins TRBV5-1 and TRBJ2-3, with D perhaps TRBD1 or TRBD2 (5 bases each). The CDR3 length is 14 residues. Trimming removed 5 bases from V and 2 bases from J, with 12 bases in between. Germline loops: CDR1 SGHRS, CDR2 YFSETQ. CDR3 residues: CASSGGEVTDTQYF. CDR3 coding DNA: TGCGCCAGCAGTGGGGGTGAAGTCACAGATACGCAGTATTTT.

This clone has just a few counts. The gene calls are TRBV13 and TRBJ1-2; maybe TRBD1 (5 bases). CDR1 is PRHDT, CDR2 FYEKMQ, per germline (reference sequence). The V end lost 5 bases, the J end lost 6 bases, and 13 bases lay between the germline ends. This CDR3 has 13 amino acids. Written as DNA, the CDR3 is TGTGCCAGCAGCCAAGACAGAGGCCATGGCTACACCTTC. Its protein is CASSQDRGHGYTF.

The genes are TRBV2 and TRBJ1-2; 9 bases are a match to TRBD1. V was clipped by 4 bases and J by 6 bases; unmatched bases: 3. From germline, CDR1 is SNHLY and CDR2 FYNNEI. The CDR3 extends over 13 amino acids. The DNA for the CDR3 is TGTGCCAGCAGTGGGACAGGGGAGGATGGCTACACCTTC. This translates into CASSGTGEDGYTF.

This clone occurred a few times. V usage is TRBV5-1 and J usage is TRBJ2-5, with D hard to call. V gave up 0 bases and J gave up 4 bases, with 10 bases separating them. The germline CDR1 and CDR2 sequences are SGHRS and YFSETQ. The CDR3 spans 14 residues. The CDR3 reads CASSLEGNGETQYF. CDR3 DNA sequence: TGCGCCAGCAGCTTGGAGGGAAACGGAGAGACCCAGTACTTC.

The chain combines TRBV6-7 with TRBJ1-5, with D perhaps matching TRBD1 (5 bases). TRBV6-7 is marked as an open reading frame, function uncertain. The germline V and J ends were trimmed by 6 bases and 4 bases, with 10 bases remaining between them. The CDR3 runs 13 residues. The CDR3, as DNA: TGTGCCAGCAGGCAGGGAGAGAATCAGCCCCAGCATTTT. This sequence encodes CASRQGENQPQHF.

The chain employs TRBV11-2 and TRBJ2-3, with TRBD2 identical over 11 bases. Trimming cost V 2 bases and J 4 bases; bases outside gene matches: 5. Germline values: CDR1 SGHAT, CDR2 FQNNGV. The CDR3 runs 16 residues. Written as DNA, the CDR3 is TGTGCCAGCAGCTTATTAGCGGGAGGGCTAGCAGATACGCAGTATTTT. This gives the protein CASSLLAGGLADTQYF.

The rearrangement uses TRBV25-1 and TRBJ2-4, with D unclear. The CDR3 runs to 16 residues. Between the trimmed V and J ends, which lost 5 bases and 0 bases, there was a span of 14 bases. Germline V gives CDR1 MGHDK, CDR2 SYGVNS. The CDR3 reads CASSQNSEVAKNIQYF. CDR3 DNA sequence: TGTGCCAGCAGTCAGAACAGTGAGGTAGCCAAAAACATTCAGTACTTC.

The J gene is TRBJ1-4, the V gene TRBV19, with D unresolved. The V end lost 3 bases, the J end lost 0 bases, and 5 bases lay between the germline ends. The CDR3 length is 14 residues. Germline loops: CDR1 LNHDA, CDR2 SQIVND (reference sequence). The CDR3 DNA sequence: TGTGCCAGTAGTATGCGGGCAACTAATGAAAAACTGTTTTTT. This gives the protein CASSMRATNEKLFF.

This sequence joins TRBV5-4 and TRBJ2-6, with TRBD2 matching 7 bases. The CDR3 is made up of 15 amino acids. The V gene's germline CDR1 is SGHNT and CDR2 YYREEE (reference sequence). V shed 4 bases, J shed 6 bases, and the junction held 7 bases outside the gene matches. The CDR3 reads CASSRGERAANVLTF. As DNA, the CDR3 is TGTGCCAGCAGCCGGGGGGAGCGGGCGGCCAACGTCCTGACTTTC. Together with reference TRBV5-4 and TRBJ2-6, the CDR3 gives the full variable domain: ETGVTQSPTHLIKTRGQQVTLRCSSQSGHNTVSWYQQALGQGPQFIFQYYREEENGRGNFPPRFSGLQFPNYSSELNVNALELDDSALYLCASSRGERAANVLTFGAGSRLTVL.

V usage is TRBV5-1 and J usage is TRBJ2-7; tentatively, D is TRBD1 (5 bases). Per germline, CDR1 SGHRS and CDR2 YFSETQ. Trimming stripped 4 bases from V and 2 bases from J, with 16 bases between. The CDR3 loop spans 15 amino acids. The CDR3 spells CASSAPDKGAYEQYF. The CDR3 DNA follows: TGCGCCAGCAGCGCCCCCGATAAAGGGGCCTACGAGCAGTACTTC. The full variable domain, rest sourced from reference TRBV5-1 and TRBJ2-7, is KAGVTQTPRYLIKTRGQQVTLSCSPISGHRSVSWYQQTPGQGLQFLFEYFSETQRNKGNFPGRFSGRQFSNSRSEMNVSTLELGDSALYLCASSAPDKGAYEQYFGPGTRLTVT.